Listed here are 18 T cell receptor beta chains from one sample, sequenced in a study of T cells in women clearing cervical HPV infection. Clones were sequenced by immunoSEQ multiplex PCR, and TCRdb holds only the in-frame ones, with some missing. Its listing shows about 32,000 clones. The sample taken for sequencing was blood buffy coat. Receptor source: a woman aged 18-70 years with a cervical HPV16 infection that either progressed to CIN3+ or cleared (not recorded which).

Concerning this clone itself: The sequence runs out 3 residues before the end of the CDR3; the remainder is reconstructed from the germline J gene. The chain is built from TRBV7-8 and TRBJ1-2, with 11 bases matching TRBD1. The CDR3 is 15 residues long. Germline CDR1 SGHVS, CDR2 FQNEAQ. CDR3: CASSLRDRGWDTYTF. CDR3 DNA, as far as it was read: TGTGCCAGCAGCCTAAGGGACAGGGGGTGGGATACC.

Note on this clone: Coverage ceases 3 residues before the CDR3 finishes, and the germline J gene fills in the end. This chain uses TRBV18 with TRBJ1-2; a weak D match, TRBD1 (5 bases). Trimming left V 0 bases short and J 0 bases short, with 8 bases between. CDR1 KGHSH and CDR2 LQKENI come from the germline V gene. This CDR3 comprises 15 residues. The CDR3 sequence: CASSPPGLPNYGYTF. The part of the CDR3 DNA that was read is TGTGCCAGCTCACCACCGGGACTGCCTAACTATGGC.

Details on this clone: The read comes to an end 3 residues before the CDR3 does, leaving the germline J gene to fill in the end. This chain uses TRBV7-9 with TRBJ1-3, with 7 bases lining up with TRBD1. V lost 3 bases to trimming and J lost 8 bases; unmatched junction nucleotides: 7. Per the germline V gene, CDR1 is SEHNR and CDR2 is FQNEAQ (reference sequence). The CDR3 extends over 14 amino acids. The covered CDR3 bases are TGTGCCAGCAGCTTTCAGACAGGGAAAGACACC. Amino acid sequence: CASSFQTGKDT. The entire CDR3 protein reads CASSFQTGKDTIYF.

As regards this clone: The CDR3 end falls 3 residues outside the read, so it is completed with the germline J gene. The gene calls are TRBV20-1 and TRBJ2-5, with a tentative D call TRBD2 (7 bases). Between the trimmed V and J ends, which lost 6 bases and 4 bases, there was a span of 21 bases. Germline V CDR1 and CDR2: DFQATT, SNEGSKA (reference sequence). The CDR3 consists of 15 residues. The DNA read from the CDR3 is TGCAGTGCCGAGGGGGGGGCTACAAGAAGAGAGACC. It encodes CSAEGGATRRET. The CDR3 as a whole reads CSAEGGATRRETQYF.

Comments on this clone: The read comes to an end 3 residues before the CDR3 does, leaving the germline J gene to fill in the end. The chain joins TRBV5-6 to TRBJ1-2, with 7 bases matching TRBD1. The CDR3 sequence is 13 residues long. The V segment lost 4 bases and the J segment 6 bases; nucleotides outside the gene matches: 6. Germline assignment: CDR1 SGHDT and CDR2 YYEEEE. CDR3 DNA, as far as it was read: TGTGCCAGCAGCCCAGACAGGGTCCATGGC. Translation gives CASSPDRVHG. The full CDR3 protein reads CASSPDRVHGYTF.

A remark on this clone: The CDR3 end lies 3 residues beyond the end of the read and is filled in from the germline J gene. The rearrangement uses TRBV30 and TRBJ2-3; D ambiguous. The CDR3 is 14 residues long. Germline lookup yields CDR1 GTSNPN and CDR2 SVGIG (reference sequence). The V end lost 0 bases, the J end lost 3 bases, and 10 bases lay between the germline ends. The covered CDR3 bases are TGTGCCTGGAGTGTACGGGTCGGGACAGATACG. It is translated as CAWSVRVGTDT. The full CDR3 protein is CAWSVRVGTDTQYF.

In the case of this clone: The read terminates 3 residues ahead of where the CDR3 ends, so the germline J gene completes it. V gene TRBV6-1 combines with J gene TRBJ1-2, with a tentative D call TRBD1 (6 bases). Trimming stripped 1 base from V and 4 bases from J, with 13 bases between. Germline loops: CDR1 MNHNS, CDR2 SASEGT. The CDR3 totals 15 residues. CDR3 sequence reads: CASSEGGGGGYGYTF. Partial CDR3 DNA: TGTGCCAGCAGTGAAGGGGGGGGCGGTGGCTATGGC.

About this clone itself: The read ends 3 residues before the CDR3 terminus; that terminus is restored from the germline J gene. The gene calls are TRBV5-1 and TRBJ2-1, with 12 positions matching TRBD2. Germline values: CDR1 SGHRS, CDR2 YFSETQ. The CDR3 has 16 amino acids. The V and J ends lost 0 bases and 7 bases, in that order; junction bases with no gene match: 5. The sequenced CDR3 bases are TGCGCCAGCAGCTTGGGTGGGACTAGCGGGTTGAATGAG. As protein: CASSLGGTSGLNE. The whole CDR3 sequence reads CASSLGGTSGLNEQFF.

In the case of this clone: The read ends 3 residues before the CDR3 terminus; that terminus is restored from the germline J gene. The chain has TRBV20-1 and TRBJ2-1; weak D call: TRBD2 (6 bases). This CDR3 is 14 amino acids long. Germline assignment: CDR1 DFQATT and CDR2 SNEGSKA (reference sequence). The germline V and J ends were trimmed by 8 bases and 9 bases, with 23 bases remaining between them. The CDR3: CSSPLGTFLGEQFF. Partial CDR3 DNA: TGCAGTTCCCCCCTGGGGACTTTTTTGGGTGAG.

With regard to this clone: From the germline J gene comes the end of the CDR3, since the read stops 3 residues before it. The gene calls are TRBV5-1 and TRBJ1-5; D is perhaps TRBD1 (6 bases). This CDR3 region has 14 residues. Germline-derived CDR1 and CDR2 are SGHRS and YFSETQ. The germline V and J ends were trimmed by 2 bases and 4 bases, with 10 bases remaining between them. The CDR3 reads CASSLEGVNQPQHF. CDR3 bases read: TGCGCCAGCAGCTTAGAGGGGGTTAATCAGCCC.

Worth noting for this clone: The read halts 3 residues ahead of the CDR3 end, with the missing end drawn from the germline J gene. The chain links TRBV30 to TRBJ1-4; 7 positions match TRBD1. CDR3 length: 13 amino acids. V gave up 5 bases and J gave up 4 bases; unmatched junction bases: 4. The germline V gene encodes CDR1 GTSNPN and CDR2 SVGIG (reference sequence). CDR3 protein: CAWRGQSNEKLFF. The CDR3 DNA, read in part, is TGTGCCTGGCGGGGACAGAGTAATGAAAAA.

Turning to this clone: One junction end does not reproduce the germline sequence, and a read error may be involved. The read stops 3 residues short of the end of the CDR3; the missing end is completed from the germline J gene. The V call is TRBV6-2 or TRBV6-3, the J call TRBJ1-2, with no clear D. Germline CDR1 and CDR2: MNHEY and SVGEGT. The CDR3 contains 11 residues. The CDR3 DNA, read in part, is TGTGCCAGCAGCTACTTCTACGAC. Translation: CASSYFYD. The whole CDR3 protein is CASSYFYDYTF.

Concerning this clone: Read coverage stops 3 residues before the CDR3 terminus; the germline J gene supplies the remainder. The chain couples TRBV20-1 to TRBJ2-2; TRBD1 aligns across 8 bases. The CDR3 spans 15 residues. V shed 3 bases and J 2 bases; nucleotides not matched to a gene: 5. Germline V lookup: CDR1 DFQATT, CDR2 SNEGSKA (reference sequence). Incomplete CDR3 DNA: TGCAGTGCTAGGGGTGGACAGGGCAACACCGGGGAG. This sequence encodes CSARGGQGNTGE. In full, the CDR3 is CSARGGQGNTGELFF.

As to this clone: The CDR3 end lies 3 residues beyond the end of the read and is filled in from the germline J gene. This rearrangement joins TRBV19 to TRBJ2-2; D possibly uses TRBD1 or TRBD2 (5 bases each). V lost 1 base and J lost 5, with 8 bases in between. CDR1 and CDR2 (germline): LNHDA, SQIVND (reference sequence). The CDR3 loop spans 14 amino acids. The CDR3 sequence: CASSIVRETGELFF. The part of the CDR3 DNA that was read is TGTGCCAGTAGTATAGTCAGGGAGACCGGGGAG.

Concerning this clone: The read comes to an end 3 residues before the CDR3 does, leaving the germline J gene to fill in the end. The rearrangement joins TRBV7-7 to TRBJ2-3; 9 nucleotides align to TRBD1. The CDR3 is 15 residues long. Germline V gives CDR1 SSHAT, CDR2 FNYEAQ (reference sequence). The CDR3 protein is CASSPGTGRGETQYF. The sequenced CDR3 bases are TGTGCCAGCAGCCCAGGGACAGGGAGGGGGGAGACG.

Points on this clone: The read terminates 3 residues before the CDR3 end, so the remaining end is supplied by the germline J gene. This chain joins TRBV7-8 and TRBJ2-3, with no clear D. Germline CDR1 reads SGHVS; CDR2 reads FQNEAQ. The CDR3 extends over 14 amino acids. This CDR3 is CASSLGLPNQPQYF. Partial CDR3 DNA: TGTGCCAGCAGCTTAGGACTGCCTAATCAGCCG.

The CDR3 bases that were read are TGTGCCAGCAGCTTCAGGGAGCAGCTTACCTCTGGAAACACC. Translation: CASSFREQLTSGNT. The entire CDR3 reads CASSFREQLTSGNTIYF. This chain uses TRBV7-8 with TRBJ1-3, with D possibly TRBD1 on 5 matching bases. The read terminates 3 residues ahead of where the CDR3 ends, so the germline J gene completes it. V lost 3 bases, J lost 0 bases, and 15 bases lay in between. Per the germline V gene, CDR1 is SGHVS and CDR2 is FQNEAQ. The CDR3 spans 17 residues.

About this clone itself: Read coverage stops 3 residues before the CDR3 terminus; the germline J gene supplies the remainder. The V gene is TRBV5-1, the J gene TRBJ2-3; possible D gene TRBD1, 5 bases. CDR3 length: 13 residues. Looked up from germline, CDR1 is SGHRS and CDR2 is YFSETQ. The CDR3 DNA, read in part, is TGCGCCAGCAGCTTGAACCCTCGACAGACG. It encodes CASSLNPRQT. The full CDR3 protein reads CASSLNPRQTQYF.